This TCR beta chain was sequenced during a study of blood T cell repertoires in COVID-19. Study in general: Acute and convalescent COVID-19 specimens originated in the United States, Italy and Spain. The cDNA or gDNA used as material had been derived from T cells, B-cell-depleted T cells, or PBMCs.

This clone was recorded only once. Per the original methods: How many nucleated cells were present was estimated from reference gene primer amplification. Using immunoSEQ multiplex PCR, the repertoire was profiled, and TCRdb retains in-frame clones only, with some absent. Clone size and V and J calls were adopted from that table, with D and trimming inferred from the DNA. The sample consists of 200,000 or so clones, 70% to 85% of them appearing once. The specimen sequenced was peripheral blood. This TCR came from a woman aged 25 to 39 with acute or convalescent COVID-19.

CDR3 sequence (DNA): TGTGCCAGCTCTTCGGGGTTGCTCTCCTACAATGAGCAGTTCTTC. It codes for CASSSGLLSYNEQFF. The chain is built from TRBV9 and TRBJ2-1; D is possibly TRBD2 (5 bases). Trimming shortened V by 7 bases and J by 0 bases, and 14 bases separated the two germline ends. The germline gives CDR1 SGDLS, CDR2 YYNGEE. This CDR3 comprises 15 residues.